The T cell receptor (beta chain) described here comes from a study of cytomegalovirus exposure and HLA in healthy donors. All the people who gave samples were healthy bone marrow donors. The PCR employed 60 Vbeta primers together with 13 Jbeta primers. TCRdb's copy holds only in-frame clones and misses some; the assay was immunoSEQ multiplex PCR. Of about 170,000 clones listed, roughly four fifths are singletons. This CDR3 region has 18 residues. The ends lost 1 base at V and 3 bases at J; junction bases unmatched: 12. From germline, CDR1 is SEHNR and CDR2 FQNEAQ (reference sequence). This TCR was sampled from a woman in her 30s in good health and CMV-seropositive. Sequencing was performed on PBMCs. The J gene is TRBJ2-1, the V gene TRBV7-9; 7 nucleotides align to TRBD1. Here the CDR3 reads CASSLGPVGRGNYNEQFF. As DNA, the CDR3 is TGTGCCAGCAGCTTAGGCCCCGTCGGCAGGGGGAACTACAATGAGCAGTTCTTC.